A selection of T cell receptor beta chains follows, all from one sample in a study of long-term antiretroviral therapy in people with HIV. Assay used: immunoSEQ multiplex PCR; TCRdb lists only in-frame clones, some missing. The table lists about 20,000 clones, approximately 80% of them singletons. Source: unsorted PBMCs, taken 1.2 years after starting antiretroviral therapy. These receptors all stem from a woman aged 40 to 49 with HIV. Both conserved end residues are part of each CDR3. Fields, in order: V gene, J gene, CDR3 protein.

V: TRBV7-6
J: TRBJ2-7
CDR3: CASSPPGQGELRPLYEQYF

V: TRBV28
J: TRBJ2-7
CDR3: CASSLWEGDEQYF

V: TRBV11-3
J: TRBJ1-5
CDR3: CASTLPGRGSSNQPQHF

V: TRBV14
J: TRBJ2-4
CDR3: CASPDRSKNIQYF

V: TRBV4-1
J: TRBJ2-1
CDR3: CASSLYQSGTAYNEQFF

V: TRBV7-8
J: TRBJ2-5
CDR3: CASTLLAGGPYETQYF

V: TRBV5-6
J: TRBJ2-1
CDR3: CASSSDGTSGYNEQFF

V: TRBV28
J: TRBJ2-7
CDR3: CASSLELAVSSYEQYF

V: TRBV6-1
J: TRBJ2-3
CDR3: CASSELWTSETDTQYF

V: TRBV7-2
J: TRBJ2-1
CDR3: CASSPGTRGYEQFF

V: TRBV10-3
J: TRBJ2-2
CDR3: CAISDLAGGPHSNTGELFF

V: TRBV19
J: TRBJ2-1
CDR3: CASSISGTSGLYNEQFF